This T cell receptor (beta chain) stems from a study of T cell changes during pregnancy in multiple sclerosis. The protocol was immunoSEQ multiplex PCR, while the TCRdb copy is restricted to in-frame clones and leaves out a portion. The sample records more than 95,000 clones, approximately 94% being singletons. J was trimmed by 7 bases and V by 0 bases; bases with no gene match: 10. Per the germline V gene, CDR1 is MGHRA and CDR2 is YSYEKL. This CDR3 region has 16 residues. This receptor was taken from a female donor with multiple sclerosis, enrolled in a pregnancy study. The sequenced sample was peripheral blood, obtained after pregnancy. The rearrangement uses TRBV4-1 and TRBJ1-2, with TRBD1 identical over 8 bases. The CDR3 bases are TGCGCCAGCAGCCAAGATCCCCCAGGGGGCCTTGGTGGCTACACCTTC. Encoded protein: CASSQDPPGGLGGYTF.